The source of this T cell receptor (beta chain) is a study of blood T cell repertoires in COVID-19. Overall study context: Sites across the United States, Italy and Spain contributed samples from acute and convalescent COVID-19. The cDNA or gDNA used as material had been derived from T cells, B-cell-depleted T cells, or PBMCs.

Patients in Seattle were enrolled during active infection, then followed longitudinally. Under the authors' procedure: By means of reference gene primer amplification, nucleated cell counts were estimated. TCRdb keeps only in-frame clones here, not all; method: immunoSEQ multiplex PCR. V, J and clone size are taken as reported in that table, and D and trimming were inferred from the DNA itself. The sample has roughly 100,000 clones; roughly 89% are singletons. With 5 bases removed from V and 4 bases from J, the gap between germline ends came to 17 bases. Germline V gene data show CDR1 as LNHDA and CDR2 as SQIVND (reference sequence). The CDR3 has 15 residues.

The chain carries TRBV19 and TRBJ1-2, with D unclear. The sequence was collected from a woman aged 50 to 60 with COVID-19, enrolled during active disease. The sequenced material came from peripheral blood. This CDR3 reads CASSPQFTSGYGYTF. The CDR3 DNA is TGTGCCAGTAGTCCACAATTTACATCGGGCTATGGCTACACCTTC.